This passage covers 10 T cell receptor beta chains from one sample sequenced in a study of cytomegalovirus exposure and HLA in healthy donors (dated by TCRdb to 2015 to 2018). Libraries were built with the immunoSEQ multiplex PCR assay. A mixture of 60 forward primers for TCR Vbeta segments and 13 reverse primers for TCR Jbeta segments was used in the multiplex PCR. Imported from immuneACCESS, the table was reduced by TCRdb to in-frame sequences with V and J called. These copies leave out some clones; in studies compared against another copy, an unresolved V gene accounts for under half, and the cause of the remainder is not known. Recorded for this sample are 100,000 or so clones; about 70% of them occurred a single time. Roughly 2.6% of the sample is held by the ten biggest clonotypes. Sequences were obtained from PBMCs. Source of these receptors: a man aged 45-60 years in good health and CMV-seropositive.

This chain joins TRBV7-7 and TRBJ2-7; 11 bases map to TRBD2. Germline loops: CDR1 SSHAT, CDR2 FNYEAQ (reference sequence). The CDR3 totals 15 residues. The V and J ends lost 5 bases and 6 bases, in that order; junction bases with no gene match: 9. CDR3 residues: CASSATSGSGVEQYF. CDR3 in DNA: TGTGCCAGCAGCGCCACTAGCGGGAGTGGGGTCGAGCAGTACTTC.

The genes are TRBV6-5 and TRBJ2-3; no clear D gene. V dropped 8 bases and J dropped 6 bases, with 15 bases sitting between them. The germline gives CDR1 MNHEY, CDR2 SVGAGI. The CDR3 has 13 residues. In DNA form, the CDR3 reads TGTGCCAGCCTGGAGAATGGAAAGGATACGCAGTATTTT. This codes for CASLENGKDTQYF.

The V call is TRBV25-1, the J call TRBJ2-1, with unresolved D. V lost 4 bases and J lost 7, with 8 bases in between. The CDR3 totals 12 residues. CDR1 is MGHDK, CDR2 SYGVNS, per germline. The CDR3 sequence: CASSGTLNEQFF. For the CDR3, the DNA is TGTGCCAGCAGTGGAACTTTAAATGAGCAGTTCTTC. The complete variable domain, with remaining parts taken from reference TRBV25-1 and TRBJ2-1, reads EADIYQTPRYLVIGTGKKITLECSQTMGHDKMYWYQQDPGMELHLIHYSYGVNSTEKGDLSSESTVSRIRTEHFPLTLESARPSHTSQYLCASSGTLNEQFFGPGTRLTVL.

The chain is built from TRBV5-4 and TRBJ1-1; the match to TRBD1 covers 7 bases. Germline V lookup: CDR1 SGHNT, CDR2 YYREEE (reference sequence). CDR3 length: 15 residues. Germline trimming cut 0 bases from V and 3 bases from J; bases unmatched to any gene: 5. The DNA of the CDR3 is TGTGCCAGCAGCTTGGCCCCCAGGGGGTACACTGAAGCTTTCTTT. Protein sequence: CASSLAPRGYTEAFF.

This sequence joins TRBV5-1 and TRBJ2-7, with TRBD2 matching 9 bases. This CDR3 comprises 16 residues. V lost 1 base and J lost 1; bases outside the gene matches: 6. Germline V lookup: CDR1 SGHRS, CDR2 YFSETQ. This CDR3 reads CASSLIVAGESYEQYF. CDR3 coding DNA: TGCGCCAGCAGCTTGATCGTAGCGGGGGAGTCCTACGAGCAGTACTTC.

This chain connects TRBV6-5 to TRBJ2-7; D might be TRBD2 (5 bases). CDR1 and CDR2 (germline): MNHEY, SVGAGI. V lost 5 bases, J lost 6 bases, and 14 bases lay in between. The CDR3 has 13 residues. The CDR3 sequence: CASSPGGLGEQYF. The DNA for the CDR3 is TGTGCCAGCAGTCCGGGCGGGTTGGGCGAGCAGTACTTC.

The V and J genes are TRBV19 and TRBJ2-7; 10 bases fit TRBD1. V was clipped by 4 bases and J by 7 bases; unmatched bases: 10. The CDR3 is 15 residues long. Germline CDR1 reads LNHDA; CDR2 reads SQIVND (reference sequence). CDR3 coding DNA: TGTGCCAGTAGTACCGGACAGGGGGGCGGCGGGGAGCAGTACTTC. Protein: CASSTGQGGGGEQYF.

The rearrangement uses TRBV6-4 and TRBJ1-2; 8 nucleotides match TRBD1. Per germline, CDR1 MRHNA and CDR2 SNTAGT. V dropped 3 bases and J dropped 7; count of bases not matched to a gene: 10. The CDR3 sequence is 15 residues long. The CDR3 nucleotides read TGTGCCAGCAGTGAATCCCGGACAGGGTTCGGTGGCTACACCTTC. Residues: CASSESRTGFGGYTF.

The rearrangement joins TRBV9 to TRBJ2-3, with a tentative D call TRBD2 (6 bases). V lost 7 bases to trimming and J lost 7 bases, with 13 bases between them. Germline assignment: CDR1 SGDLS and CDR2 YYNGEE. The CDR3 is made up of 12 amino acids. CDR3 bases: TGTGCCAGCGGTTCCGGGGGTTATACGCAGTATTTT. It specifies CASGSGGYTQYF. The whole variable domain, filled in from reference TRBV9 and TRBJ2-3, reads DSGVTQTPKHLITATGQRVTLRCSPRSGDLSVYWYQQSLDQGLQFLIQYYNGEERAKGNILERFSAQQFPDLHSELNLSSLELGDSALYFCASGSGGYTQYFGPGTRLTVL.

This chain joins TRBV4-2 and TRBJ2-7, with D perhaps matching TRBD1 (5 bases). V shed 0 bases and J shed 3 bases, with 18 bases lying between them. There are 17 residues in the CDR3. Per the germline V gene, CDR1 is LGHNA and CDR2 is YNFKEQ. In DNA form, the CDR3 reads TGTGCCAGCAGCCAAGATTATCGTGAACAGGACATCTACGAGCAGTACTTC. Protein product: CASSQDYREQDIYEQYF.